The clone carrying this T cell receptor beta chain has ten or more counts. The antigen is unknown. These data belong to a study of early T cells in non-severe SARS-CoV-2 infection. V lost 6 bases to trimming and J lost 4 bases, with 16 bases between them. The CDR3 is 15 residues long. CDR1 ENHRY and CDR2 SYGVKD come from the germline V gene. The TCR library protocol attached unique molecular identifiers to the individual cDNA molecules. TCRdb re-analysed the 5' RACE reads in MiXCR, keeping a single row per CDR3 protein. The sample yields 42,000 or so distinct CDR3 sequences, 5% to 6.5% seen once. Whole-study findings and limits: VDJdb-based annotation leaned toward anti-spike CD8 responses and missed private and CD4 specificities.

J is TRBJ2-1 and V is TRBV10-3; a weak D match, TRBD2 (7 bases). The starting material was whole blood, obtained at baseline. The sequence was collected from an adult who was a healthcare worker with PCR-confirmed SARS-CoV-2 infection or an uninfected control (not recorded which). In DNA, the CDR3 is TGTGCCATCAGAGTTGGGGGGGGCATGTACAATGAGCAGTTCTTC. This encodes CAIRVGGGMYNEQFF.